This T cell receptor (beta chain) stems from a study of beta chain features in type 1 diabetes. Overall study results and limits: Insertions were fewer and deletions more numerous at VDJ junctions in type 1 diabetes patients.

The authors reverse transcribed all of the isolated RNA, so sequencing captured expressed TCRB transcripts. The average output of naive, central memory and regulatory T cell samples was about 3.3 million reads. The assay was immunoSEQ multiplex PCR, and TCRdb's table has in-frame clones only and misses some. Of some 220,000 clones listed, 11% were seen once; the top ten hold over 1%. Central memory, naive, regulatory and stem cell-like memory CD4+ cells were sorted by CD45RO/CCR7/CD25/CD127/CD95/CD27. V was cut by 0 bases and J by 3 bases, with 10 bases left in between. This CDR3 spans 14 amino acids. Germline V lookup: CDR1 SGHNT, CDR2 YYREEE (reference sequence). On this clone itself: Its cognate antigen is unknown.

Sequenced input: central memory CD4+ T cells from blood. J is TRBJ2-7 and V is TRBV5-4; maybe TRBD2 (6 bases). The source of this sequence is a young man in good health. In DNA form, the CDR3 reads TGTGCCAGCAGCTTGGACGGGGGTAGCTACGAGCAGTACTTC. This gives the protein CASSLDGGSYEQYF.